This T cell receptor (beta chain) was recorded in a study of CD8 T cells in ankylosing spondylitis. Study-level results: Fewer than ten highly homologous variants made up a TCR beta motif, and this motif appeared characteristic of ankylosing spondylitis blood. Researchers report that disease-linked clones proved CD8+ and relatively rare in peripheral blood.

Losses at the gene ends were 3 bases for V and 1 base for J; bases not matched to a gene: 1. The germline V gene has CDR1 GTSNPN and CDR2 SVGIG (reference sequence). The CDR3 extends over 13 amino acids. This clonotype was counted only a few times. Its cognate antigen is unknown. TCRdb processed the 5' RACE reads anew with MiXCR; each CDR3 protein has one entry. The repertoire holds 200,000 to 300,000 distinct CDR3 sequences, with approximately 10% as singletons. This TCR came from a male donor with ankylosing spondylitis or in good health (not recorded which). The genes are TRBV30 and TRBJ1-1; 8 bases align to TRBD1. Sequenced: blood, either unsorted or a sorted T cell fraction (not recorded which). Here the CDR3 reads CAWRGQANTEAFF. CDR3 nucleotides: TGTGCCTGGAGGGGACAGGCGAACACTGAAGCTTTCTTT.